The sequence of this T cell receptor beta chain was determined in a study of regulatory T cells in long-lasting Graves disease. The study's findings and limits: Examination was confined to peripheral blood, excluding thyroid tissue.

The CDR3 is 13 amino acids. Germline loops: CDR1 GTSNPN, CDR2 SVGIG (reference sequence). Trimming stripped 0 bases from V and 1 base from J, with 6 bases between. This clonotype was recorded many times. Antigen specificity is unknown. Time point specified: persistent/refractory GD, antithyroid drugs over 5 years with positive TRAb. RNA from PBMCs was the source of the TCR library. Investigators prepared the TCR beta libraries by applying iRepertoire HTBI primers and Arm-PCR of CDR3 regions. As handled by the study authors: Throughout the samples, researchers identified 60 to 70 TRBV and 12 to 15 TRBJ segments. TCRdb redid the calling of the multiplex PCR reads with MiXCR, one entry per CDR3 protein. The V and J calls reflect TCRdb's pipeline rather than the authors' work. The table shows about 290,000 distinct CDR3 sequences, with 20% to 25% occurring only once.

Source: peripheral blood mononuclear cells (PBMCs), taken when the disease was refractory, from a patient treated with antithyroid drugs. The origin of this receptor is a female donor with Graves disease. The chain has TRBV30 and TRBJ1-2, with a possible D match to TRBD1 (5 bases). The CDR3 protein is CAWSVTVNYGYTF. Written as DNA, the CDR3 is TGTGCCTGGAGTGTGACAGTTAACTATGGCTACACCTTC.